This record covers a single T cell receptor (beta chain). Antigen: not known. Trimming removed 4 bases at V and 11 bases at J, with 28 bases between. There are 17 residues in the CDR3. The germline V gene has CDR1 MNHNY and CDR2 SVGAGI (reference sequence). This sample was taken from a study of tumor-infiltrating lymphocytes in primary liver carcinoma. Extraction of RNA together with DNA used about 17-31 mg of unsorted bulk tissue. Broader study findings: Tumors carried a top-250-clone fraction significantly exceeding that of blood (p = 0.039).

A primer matching the constant region was used to make TCR beta cDNA from approximately 520 ng of total RNA. Nested multiplex PCR, run for three rounds with slightly modified ARM-PCR, yielded TCR beta libraries. Investigators reported that the first two PCR rounds, at around 11 cycles each, used TRBV1-TRBV30 forward primers with a C-beta reverse primer. A single record per CDR3 protein comes from TCRdb applying MiXCR to the multiplex PCR reads. The sample gives about 21,000 distinct CDR3 sequences, about 75% of which show up once; roughly 43% is in the top ten. The clonotype originates from a woman aged 25 to 39 with primary liver carcinoma and hepatitis B virus infection. The sequenced sample was liver tumor tissue from sampling region 1. The subset is: tumor region T1, superior pole. This sequence joins TRBV6-6 and TRBJ2-3, with a weak D call TRBD2 (6 bases). This CDR3 reads CASSSTLDRGGSIVQYF. CDR3 DNA: TGTGCCAGCAGTTCCACCTTAGACCGGGGAGGCTCGATAGTGCAGTATTTT.